The 12 T cell receptor beta chains in this list originate from one sample, sequenced in a study of OX40 agonist ivuxolimab in advanced cancers. Assay: immunoSEQ multiplex PCR; the TCRdb copy retains only in-frame clones and omits some. The sample lists approximately 78,000 clones, 88% occurring once. The sample here was CD4+ or CD8+ T cells sorted from blood, taken in a trial of the OX40 agonist ivuxolimab. These receptors were obtained from an adult with an advanced solid tumor such as melanoma, head and neck, liver or kidney cancer.

The chain uses TRBV6-1 and TRBJ2-1, with 8 bases identical to TRBD1. This CDR3 is 15 amino acids long. Germline loops: CDR1 MNHNS, CDR2 SASEGT. V lost 4 bases, J lost 2 bases, and 4 bases stayed unmatched. The CDR3 region has the DNA TGTGCCAGCAGTGGCCAACAGGGGGCCTACAATGAGCAGTTCTTC. Its protein product is CASSGQQGAYNEQFF.

This clone was seen a single time. The CDR3 nucleotides read TGTGCCAGCAGCCAAGATCCCGGTGGACTAACAGATACGCAGTATTTT. It encodes CASSQDPGGLTDTQYF. This chain uses TRBV4-2 with TRBJ2-3, with D perhaps TRBD2 (6 bases). The CDR3 has 16 residues. Germline loops: CDR1 LGHNA, CDR2 YNFKEQ. Trimming took off 0 bases at V and 3 bases at J, with 13 bases between the two ends.

The rearrangement joins TRBV2 to TRBJ2-7; D may be TRBD1 (5 bases). Trimming shortened V by 7 bases and J by 3 bases, and 13 bases separated the two germline ends. This CDR3 comprises 13 residues. Germline CDR1 SNHLY, CDR2 FYNNEI. DNA for the CDR3: TGTGCCAGCAAAGGCAGGGCGAGCTACGAGCAGTACTTC. Amino acids: CASKGRASYEQYF.

A single count supports this clone. The gene calls are TRBV28 and TRBJ2-5; 7 positions agree with TRBD1. The CDR3 is 15 amino acids. Germline CDR1 reads MDHEN; CDR2 reads SYDVKM. Germline trimming cut 6 bases from V and 5 bases from J; bases unmatched to any gene: 12. The CDR3 spells CASSPTRQGWETQYF. The CDR3 nucleotides are TGTGCCAGCAGCCCTACCCGACAGGGATGGGAGACCCAGTACTTC.

The CDR3 protein is CARSLECGNTIYF. The CDR3 DNA reads TGTGCCAGAAGCTTAGAATGTGGAAACACCATATATTTT. The rearrangement joins TRBV7-5 to TRBJ1-3. TRBV7-5 counts as a pseudogene. CDR3 length: 13 amino acids.

The genes are TRBV4-1 and TRBJ2-1; 10 bases match TRBD1. The V gene's germline CDR1 is MGHRA and CDR2 YSYEKL. The CDR3 covers 16 residues. V shed 4 bases and J 2 bases; nucleotides not matched to a gene: 5. The DNA of the CDR3 is TGCGCCAGCAGCCCTGCCGGGACAGGGGCCTACAATGAGCAGTTCTTC. Translation: CASSPAGTGAYNEQFF.

There are a few counts of this clone. The chain carries TRBV9 and TRBJ1-6; D is unclear. The CDR3 has 15 residues. Germline CDR1 reads SGDLS; CDR2 reads YYNGEE. V was shortened by 2 bases and J by 7 bases, with 13 bases between the two germline ends. DNA for the CDR3: TGTGCCAGCAGCGTTGATGCAGACTTCAATTCACCCCTCCACTTT. Translated: CASSVDADFNSPLHF.

This clone came up a few times. The J gene is TRBJ2-3, the V gene TRBV5-8; TRBD2 matches at 8 bases. CDR3 length: 17 residues. Germline V gene data show CDR1 as SGHTS and CDR2 as YDEGEE. V lost 7 bases to trimming and J lost 2 bases; unmatched junction nucleotides: 15. The CDR3 nucleotides read TGTGCCAGCCCATCTTCGGGACTAGTCGGGCCCACAGATACGCAGTATTTT. This gives the protein CASPSSGLVGPTDTQYF.

The chain links TRBV6-1 to TRBJ2-3; D remains ambiguous. The V and J ends lost 10 bases and 0 bases respectively, with 11 bases between them. CDR1 and CDR2 (germline): MNHNS, SASEGT. This CDR3 is built from 13 residues. The CDR3 protein is CATTTESTDTQYF. CDR3 nucleotide sequence: TGTGCCACCACGACGGAGAGCACAGATACGCAGTATTTT.

The rearrangement uses TRBV4-1 and TRBJ1-1, with TRBD1 matching 7 bases. Germline V lookup: CDR1 MGHRA, CDR2 YSYEKL. Trimming cost V 3 bases and J 2 bases; bases outside gene matches: 15. The CDR3 spans 18 residues. The CDR3 here is CASSHAPRGGQKNTEAFF. As DNA, the CDR3 is TGCGCCAGCAGCCACGCCCCTAGGGGGGGACAGAAAAACACTGAAGCTTTCTTT.

The V gene is TRBV28, the J gene TRBJ2-7, with D possibly being TRBD2 (5 bases). The CDR3 loop spans 14 amino acids. Germline V lookup: CDR1 MDHEN, CDR2 SYDVKM. The V gene lost 3 bases and the J gene lost 3 bases, with 12 bases spanning the gap. This CDR3 is CASSFRGRNYEQYF. The CDR3 DNA sequence: TGTGCCAGCAGTTTTCGAGGGCGTAACTACGAGCAGTACTTC.

The chain couples TRBV6-1 to TRBJ1-1; no firm D call. The CDR3 extends over 12 amino acids. V lost 6 bases to trimming and J lost 4 bases, with 9 bases between them. CDR1 and CDR2 from the germline V gene are MNHNS and SASEGT. For the CDR3, the DNA is TGTGCCAGCAGAAATTACGTCACTGAAGCTTTCTTT. The encoded protein is CASRNYVTEAFF.